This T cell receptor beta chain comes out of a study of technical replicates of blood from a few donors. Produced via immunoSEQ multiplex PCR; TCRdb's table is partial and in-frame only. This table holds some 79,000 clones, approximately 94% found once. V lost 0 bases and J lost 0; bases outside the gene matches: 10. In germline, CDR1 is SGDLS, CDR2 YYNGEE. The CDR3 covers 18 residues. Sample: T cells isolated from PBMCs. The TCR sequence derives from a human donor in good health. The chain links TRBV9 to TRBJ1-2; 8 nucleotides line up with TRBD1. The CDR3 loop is CASSVDHRGVIANYGYTF. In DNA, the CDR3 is TGTGCCAGCAGCGTAGACCACAGGGGGGTTATAGCTAACTATGGCTACACCTTC.